This T cell receptor beta chain was retrieved from a study of T cells in localized non-small cell lung cancer. Looked up from germline, CDR1 is LNHDA and CDR2 is SQIVND (reference sequence). The CDR3 runs to 18 residues. Trimming left V 3 bases short and J 7 bases short, with 25 bases between. The data were produced by immunoSEQ multiplex PCR, yet TCRdb's version contains in-frame clones alone and is incomplete. The table has 30,000 or so clones, under 95% seen once. V usage is TRBV19 and J usage is TRBJ2-1; TRBD1 might be the D (5 bases). Source: peripheral blood, taken before any cancer treatment. The sequence was obtained from a female donor aged 60 or older with stage I lung adenocarcinoma. The CDR3 DNA reads as TGTGCCAGTAGTATGCCGGTCGTTGACAGCCTCCAGAGAAATGAGCAGTTCTTC. It yields the protein CASSMPVVDSLQRNEQFF.